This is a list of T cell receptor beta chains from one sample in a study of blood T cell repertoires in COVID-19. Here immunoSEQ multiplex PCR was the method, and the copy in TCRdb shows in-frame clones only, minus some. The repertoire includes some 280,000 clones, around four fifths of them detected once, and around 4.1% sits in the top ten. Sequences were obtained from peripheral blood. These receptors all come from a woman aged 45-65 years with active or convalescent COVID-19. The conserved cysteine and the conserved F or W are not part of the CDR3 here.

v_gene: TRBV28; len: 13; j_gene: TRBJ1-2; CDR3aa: ASSLPGTGRYGYT
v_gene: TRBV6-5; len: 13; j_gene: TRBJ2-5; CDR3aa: ASSWGGPSQDTQY
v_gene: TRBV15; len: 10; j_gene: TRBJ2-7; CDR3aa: ATSRERYEQY
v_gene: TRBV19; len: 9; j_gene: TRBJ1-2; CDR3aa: AGRRNYGYT
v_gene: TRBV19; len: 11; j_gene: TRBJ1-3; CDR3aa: ASSQDSGNTIY
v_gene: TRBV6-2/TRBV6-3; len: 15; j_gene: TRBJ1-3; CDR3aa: ASSPLPGHRSGNTIY
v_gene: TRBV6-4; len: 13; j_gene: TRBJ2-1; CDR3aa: ASSRLAGGGNEQF
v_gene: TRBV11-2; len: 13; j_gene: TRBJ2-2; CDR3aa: ASSLVGRATGELF
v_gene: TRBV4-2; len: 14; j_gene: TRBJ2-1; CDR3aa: ASSPWGAGLSNEQF
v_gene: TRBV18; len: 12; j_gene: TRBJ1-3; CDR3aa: ASSLDRSGNTIY
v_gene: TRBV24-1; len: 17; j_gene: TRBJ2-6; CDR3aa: ATVFGGGRISSGANVLT
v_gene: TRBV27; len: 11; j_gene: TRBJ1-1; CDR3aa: ASSINRVTEAF
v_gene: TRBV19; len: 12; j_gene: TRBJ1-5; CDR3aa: ASSEGQAGQPQH
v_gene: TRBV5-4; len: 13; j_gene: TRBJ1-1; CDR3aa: ASSLVKGRHTEAF
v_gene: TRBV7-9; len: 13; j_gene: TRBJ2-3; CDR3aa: ASSLETSSTDTQY
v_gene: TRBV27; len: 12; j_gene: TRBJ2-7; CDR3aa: ASSPGFPSYEQY
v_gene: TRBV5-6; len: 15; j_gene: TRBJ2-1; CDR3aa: ASSPGVFGSSYNEQF
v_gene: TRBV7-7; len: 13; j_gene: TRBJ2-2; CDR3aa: ASSLGTGGPGELF